One T cell receptor beta chain is described in this entry. Its antigen is still unknown. In germline, CDR1 is LNHDA, CDR2 SQIVND (reference sequence). There are 17 residues in the CDR3. J gave up 2 bases and V 5 bases, and 5 bases lay outside the gene matches. The primer mix had 60 Vbeta and 13 Jbeta primers. Clones were sequenced by immunoSEQ multiplex PCR, and TCRdb holds only the in-frame ones, with some missing. The table has 150,000 to 200,000 clones, 70% to 80% seen once. The data belong to a study of cytomegalovirus exposure and HLA in healthy donors. Whole-study results and caveats: Accurate HLA-A and HLA-B prediction from TCR beta sequences was reported for most subjects.

This receptor was identified in a woman in her thirties in good health and CMV-seropositive. V usage is TRBV19 and J usage is TRBJ2-1; 14 nucleotides align to TRBD2. Sequenced sample: PBMCs. The CDR3 protein is CASSGTSGSVAYNEQFF. The DNA for the CDR3 is TGTGCCAGTAGTGGGACTAGCGGGAGTGTGGCCTACAATGAGCAGTTCTTC.